The 8 T cell receptor beta chains below come from one sample, sequenced in a study of T cell responses to AZD1222 COVID-19 vaccine. Sequencing was performed with immunoSEQ multiplex PCR; in TCRdb, only in-frame clones are kept and a portion is missing. The sample comprises roughly 45,000 clones, roughly 88% of which are singletons, and about 18% rests with the top ten. Sequencing used peripheral blood, obtained 28 days after the second AZD1222 dose. All receptors come from an adult who received the AZD1222 COVID-19 vaccine.

The chain joins TRBV3-1 (or the pseudogene TRBV3-2) to TRBJ1-2; D is unresolved. Germline CDR1 and CDR2: LGHDT and YNNKEL (reference sequence). The CDR3 has 14 residues. The V and J ends lost 0 bases and 1 base respectively, with 6 bases between them. The CDR3 spells CASSQDFLNYGYTF. The CDR3 nucleotides read TGTGCCAGCAGCCAAGATTTCCTTAACTATGGCTACACCTTC.

The CDR3 DNA follows: TGTGCCAGCAGTGAAATGTCGGCAGGGTTGGCCAGAGGTCAGCCCCAGCATTTT. Its protein is CASSEMSAGLARGQPQHF. The chain employs TRBV2 and TRBJ1-5; D perhaps matches TRBD1 (5 bases). Deletions cut 2 bases from V and 6 bases from J, with 23 bases between. The CDR3 sequence is 18 residues long. Germline V lookup: CDR1 SNHLY, CDR2 FYNNEI.

V gene TRBV7-3 combines with J gene TRBJ2-3; 9 nucleotides agree with TRBD2. The trim removed 5 bases at V and 6 bases at J, leaving 6 bases unmatched. The CDR3 runs 14 residues. CDR1 SGHTA and CDR2 FQGTGA come from the germline V gene. The CDR3 nucleotides read TGTGCCAGCAGCCGAGCGGGGGGAATGGATACGCAGTATTTT. This gives the protein CASSRAGGMDTQYF.

The J gene is TRBJ1-3, the V gene TRBV7-6; tentatively, D is TRBD1 (6 bases). Trimming pared 5 bases from V and 4 bases from J, leaving 15 bases between. CDR1 is SGHVS and CDR2 is FNYEAQ in the germline V gene. The length of the CDR3 is 15 residues. The CDR3 here is CASSPTRDTGNTIYF. The CDR3 DNA is TGTGCCAGCAGCCCAACTCGGGACACAGGAAACACCATATATTTT.

This clone occurred once. The chain combines TRBV5-4 with TRBJ2-7; TRBD1 aligns across 7 bases. CDR3 length equals 14 residues. After removal of 3 bases from V and 4 bases from J, the junction contained 7 bases not matched to a gene. CDR1 is SGHNT and CDR2 is YYREEE in the germline V gene (reference sequence). For the CDR3, the DNA is TGTGCCAGCAGCTCCACTGGGACAGAATACGAGCAGTACTTC. This gives the protein CASSSTGTEYEQYF.

The chain couples TRBV6-5 to TRBJ1-2; no definite D call. Germline V gene lookup returns CDR1 MNHEY and CDR2 SVGAGI. This CDR3 has 13 residues. Trimming pared 6 bases from V and 0 bases from J, leaving 8 bases between. CDR3 region: CASSQPPNYGYTF. The CDR3 bases are TGTGCCAGCAGCCAACCTCCTAACTATGGCTACACCTTC.

This clone occurred once. The CDR3, as DNA: TGTGCCAGCAGGGATGCATCTACCTGGACCGGGGAGCTGTTTTTT. Its translation: CASRDASTWTGELFF. The chain employs TRBV6-5 and TRBJ2-2, with D unresolved. CDR1 is MNHEY, CDR2 SVGAGI, per germline. The CDR3 runs 15 residues. V lost 6 bases and J lost 5, with 16 bases in between.

J is TRBJ1-5 and V is TRBV9; TRBD1 is a possible D gene (5 bases). The CDR3 contains 15 residues. The V and J ends lost 3 bases and 2 bases respectively, with 12 bases between them. The germline V gene encodes CDR1 SGDLS and CDR2 YYNGEE. CDR3 residues: CASSGGWRGNQPQHF. The CDR3 DNA reads as TGTGCCAGCAGCGGGGGGTGGCGGGGCAATCAGCCCCAGCATTTT.